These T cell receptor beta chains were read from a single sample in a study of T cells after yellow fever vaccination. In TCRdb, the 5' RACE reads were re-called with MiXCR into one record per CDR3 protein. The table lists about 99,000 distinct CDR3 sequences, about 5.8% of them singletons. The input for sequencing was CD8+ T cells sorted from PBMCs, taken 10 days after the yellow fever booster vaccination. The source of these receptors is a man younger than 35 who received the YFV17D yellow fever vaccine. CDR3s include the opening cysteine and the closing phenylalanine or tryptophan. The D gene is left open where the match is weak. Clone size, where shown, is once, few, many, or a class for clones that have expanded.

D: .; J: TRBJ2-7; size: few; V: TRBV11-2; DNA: TGTGCCAGCAGCTTAGTTGTGGGGGATGGCTCCTACGAGCAGTACTTC; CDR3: CASSLVVGDGSYEQYF
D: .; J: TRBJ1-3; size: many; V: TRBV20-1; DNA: TGCAGTGCCAGAGGGGACACTGACTCTGGAAACACCATATATTTT; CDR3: CSARGDTDSGNTIYF
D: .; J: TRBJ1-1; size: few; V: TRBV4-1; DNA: TGCGCCAGCAGCCCTACGACAGACCCTCGCATGAACACTGAAGCTTTCTTT; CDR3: CASSPTTDPRMNTEAFF
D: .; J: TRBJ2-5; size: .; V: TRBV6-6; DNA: TGTGCCAGCACCCCAGGGGTGACCCAGTACTTC; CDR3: CASTPGVTQYF
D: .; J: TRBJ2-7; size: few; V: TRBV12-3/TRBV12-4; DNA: TGTGCCAGCAGTTTGCCTTCAACGAACTCCTACGAGCAGTACTTC; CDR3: CASSLPSTNSYEQYF
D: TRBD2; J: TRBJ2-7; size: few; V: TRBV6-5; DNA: TGTGCCAGCAGGGGACTAGCGGGGGCTCGGGGGGACTACGAGCAGTACTTC; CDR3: CASRGLAGARGDYEQYF
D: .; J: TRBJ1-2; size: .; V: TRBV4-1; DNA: TGCGCCAGCAGCCAAGGGGGAGTTAAGTATGGCTACACCTTC; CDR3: CASSQGGVKYGYTF
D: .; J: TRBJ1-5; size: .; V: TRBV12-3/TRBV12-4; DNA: TGTGCCAGCAGGGCACCGGGTATCTGGCCCCAGCATTTT; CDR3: CASRAPGIWPQHF
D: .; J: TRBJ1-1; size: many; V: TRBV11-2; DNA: TGTGCCAGCCGCCCGGGGAACACTGAAGCTTTCTTT; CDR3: CASRPGNTEAFF
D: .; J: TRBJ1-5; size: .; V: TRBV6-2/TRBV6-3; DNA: TGTGCCAGCAGTTCTGGGAATAGCAATCAGCCCCAGCATTTT; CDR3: CASSSGNSNQPQHF
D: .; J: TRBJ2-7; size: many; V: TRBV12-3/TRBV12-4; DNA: TGTGCCAGCAGTTTTGACGAGGGTCCCTACGAGCAGTACTTC; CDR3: CASSFDEGPYEQYF
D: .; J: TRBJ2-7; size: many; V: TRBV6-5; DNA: TGTGCCAGCAGCCCCCGCCAAACAGGGTTAGACTACGAGCAGTACTTC; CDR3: CASSPRQTGLDYEQYF
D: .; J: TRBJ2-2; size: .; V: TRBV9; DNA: TGTGCCAGCAGCGTAGCCGGGGGGCAGGACACCGGGGAGCTGTTTTTT; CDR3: CASSVAGGQDTGELFF
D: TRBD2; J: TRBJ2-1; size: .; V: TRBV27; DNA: TGTGCCAGCACCACTAGCGGGGGGGCCAATGAGCAGTTCTTC; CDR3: CASTTSGGANEQFF
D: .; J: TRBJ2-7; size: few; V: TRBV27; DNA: TGTGCCAGCGGTCAGGGTTTATATCCTTCCTACGAGCAGTACTTC; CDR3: CASGQGLYPSYEQYF
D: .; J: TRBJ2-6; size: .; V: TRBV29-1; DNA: TGCAGCGTTGGAATTGGGGGACACTCTGGGGCCAACGTCCTGACTTTC; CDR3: CSVGIGGHSGANVLTF
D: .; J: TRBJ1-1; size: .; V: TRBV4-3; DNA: TGCGCCAGCAGCCTAGTCGGGACATCCACTGAAGCTTTCTTT; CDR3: CASSLVGTSTEAFF
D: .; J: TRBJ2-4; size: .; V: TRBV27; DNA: TGTGCCAGCAAACCGGGGCAAAACGAAAACATTCAGTACTTC; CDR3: CASKPGQNENIQYF
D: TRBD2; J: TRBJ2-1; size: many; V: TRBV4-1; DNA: TGCGCCAGCAGCCAAGAACCGGGGGGTGGCGATGAGCAGTTCTTC; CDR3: CASSQEPGGGDEQFF
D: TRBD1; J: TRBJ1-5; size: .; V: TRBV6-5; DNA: TGTGCCAGCAGCCTTACAGGGGGCAGCAATCAGCCCCAGCATTTT; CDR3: CASSLTGGSNQPQHF
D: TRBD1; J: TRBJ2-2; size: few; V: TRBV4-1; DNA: TGCGCCAGCAGCCCCACAGGGGGCGCGAACGGGGAGCTGTTTTTT; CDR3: CASSPTGGANGELFF
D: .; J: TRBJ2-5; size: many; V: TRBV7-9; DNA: TGTGCCAGCAGCTTCCTTCTCGGACAGAGGGAGACCCAGTACTTC; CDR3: CASSFLLGQRETQYF
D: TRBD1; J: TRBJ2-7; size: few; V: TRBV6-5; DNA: TGTGCCAGCAGTCCGGGACAGGGGCGGTACGAGCAGTACTTC; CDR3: CASSPGQGRYEQYF
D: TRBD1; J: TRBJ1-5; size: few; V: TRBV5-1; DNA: TGCGCCAGCAGCTTGGGGACAGGGGGACGGCAGCCCCAGCATTTT; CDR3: CASSLGTGGRQPQHF
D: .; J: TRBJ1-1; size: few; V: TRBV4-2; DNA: TGTGCCAGCAGCCACGGGGGGAACACTGAAGCTTTCTTT; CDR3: CASSHGGNTEAFF
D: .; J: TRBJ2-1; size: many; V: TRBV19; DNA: TGTGCCAGTAGTATATTTAGGAATGAGCAGTTCTTC; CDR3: CASSIFRNEQFF
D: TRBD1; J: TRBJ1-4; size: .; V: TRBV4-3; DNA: TGCGCCAGCAGCCAAGATTCTACGAGGGGGCTGGGAGAAAAACTGTTTTTT; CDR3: CASSQDSTRGLGEKLFF
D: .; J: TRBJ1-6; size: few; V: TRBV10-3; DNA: TGTGCCATCACCGCCAATCCGACAGACTATAATTCACCCCTCCACTTT; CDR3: CAITANPTDYNSPLHF
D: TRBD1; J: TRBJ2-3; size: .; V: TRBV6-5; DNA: TGTGCCAGCAGTTACTCGACAGGGGGAGGCACAGATACGCAGTATTTT; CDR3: CASSYSTGGGTDTQYF
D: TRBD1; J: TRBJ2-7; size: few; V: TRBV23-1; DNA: TGCGCCAACATCCGGGACAGGCCCTGCGAGCAGTACTTC; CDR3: CANIRDRPCEQYF
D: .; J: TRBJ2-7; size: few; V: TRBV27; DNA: TGTGCCAGCAGTTTCCTTGGACGGAGGGAATCCTACGAGCAGTACTTC; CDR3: CASSFLGRRESYEQYF
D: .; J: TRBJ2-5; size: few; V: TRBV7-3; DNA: TGTGCCAGCAGCTACTGGGGAGGCCAATTGGAGACCCAGTACTTC; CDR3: CASSYWGGQLETQYF
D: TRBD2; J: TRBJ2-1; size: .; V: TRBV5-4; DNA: TGTGCCAGCAGCATACTAGCGGGGGGACACTCCTACAATGAGCAGTTCTTC; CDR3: CASSILAGGHSYNEQFF
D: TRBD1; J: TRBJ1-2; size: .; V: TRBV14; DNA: TGTGCCAGCAGCCAGCGGGACAGGGGAAGCTATGGCTACACCTTC; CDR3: CASSQRDRGSYGYTF
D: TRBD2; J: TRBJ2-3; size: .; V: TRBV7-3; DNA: TGTGCCAGCAGCTCTAGCGGGGGACCCACAGATACGCAGTATTTT; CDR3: CASSSSGGPTDTQYF
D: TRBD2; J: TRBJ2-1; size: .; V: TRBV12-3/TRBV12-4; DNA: TGTGCCAGCAGTTTTGGGACTAGTGGGAATGAGCAGTTCTTC; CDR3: CASSFGTSGNEQFF
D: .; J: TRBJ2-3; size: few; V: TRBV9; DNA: TGTGCCAGCAGTCAAGACCTGCTAGCTCTTGCAGATACGCAGTATTTT; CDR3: CASSQDLLALADTQYF
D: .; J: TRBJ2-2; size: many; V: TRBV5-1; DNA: TGCGCCAGCAGCAAAGCGCCCAGTAGTGGCGGGGAGCTGTTTTTT; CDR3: CASSKAPSSGGELFF
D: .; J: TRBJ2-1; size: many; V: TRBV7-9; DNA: TGTGCCAGCAGCTGGGTCGGAGGGTACGGTGAGCAGTTCTTC; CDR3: CASSWVGGYGEQFF
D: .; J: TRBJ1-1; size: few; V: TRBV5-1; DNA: TGCGCCAGCAGCCCCGTCGGGCAGCCCACTGAAGCTTTCTTT; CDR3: CASSPVGQPTEAFF
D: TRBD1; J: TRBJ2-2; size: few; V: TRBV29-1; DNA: TGCAGCGTTGAACGCGTGGACAGGGGAGTCGGGGAGCTGTTTTTT; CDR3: CSVERVDRGVGELFF
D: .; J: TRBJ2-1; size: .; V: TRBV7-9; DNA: TGTGCCAGCAGCTCAGCCCGGGCAGACCTCTACAATGAGCAGTTCTTC; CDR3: CASSSARADLYNEQFF
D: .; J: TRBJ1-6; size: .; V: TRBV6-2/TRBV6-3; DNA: TGTGCCAGCAGTTACCGGACTATAGGGGCCCCTTCACCCCTCCACTTT; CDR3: CASSYRTIGAPSPLHF
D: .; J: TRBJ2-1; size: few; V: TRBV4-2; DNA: TGTGCCAGCAGCCATAAGGGTGGGGATGAGCAGTTCTTC; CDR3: CASSHKGGDEQFF
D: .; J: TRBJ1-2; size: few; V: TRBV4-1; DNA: TGCGCCAGCGACAGCGGAGCGAACTATGGCTACACCTTC; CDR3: CASDSGANYGYTF
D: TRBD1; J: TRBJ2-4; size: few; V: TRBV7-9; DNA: TGTGCCAGCAGCAGCGGGACAGGGACAGCCAAAAACATTCAGTACTTC; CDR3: CASSSGTGTAKNIQYF
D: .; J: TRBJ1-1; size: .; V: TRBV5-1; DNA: TGCGCCAGCAGCCGGCTGGGGGGCCCAATGAACACTGAAGCTTTCTTT; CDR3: CASSRLGGPMNTEAFF
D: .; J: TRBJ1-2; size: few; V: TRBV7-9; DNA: TGTGCCAGCAGCTGGGCGGCGGCAGCGGCCGAGGGTGGCTACACCTTC; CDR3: CASSWAAAAAEGGYTF
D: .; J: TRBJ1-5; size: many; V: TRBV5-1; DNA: TGCGCCAGCAGCTTGGACCTTCAGCCCCAGCATTTT; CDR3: CASSLDLQPQHF
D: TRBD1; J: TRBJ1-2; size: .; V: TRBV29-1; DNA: TGCAGCGCCTCCCCCGGGACAGGGGGCTATGGCTACACCTTC; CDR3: CSASPGTGGYGYTF
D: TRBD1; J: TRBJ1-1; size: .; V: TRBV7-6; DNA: TGTGCCAGCAGCGGGGACAGGGTGGGATTGAACACTGAAGCTTTCTTT; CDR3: CASSGDRVGLNTEAFF
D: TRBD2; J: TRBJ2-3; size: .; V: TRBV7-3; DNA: TGTGCCAGCAGCTTAGGGACTAGCGGGGTAGCAGATACGCAGTATTTT; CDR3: CASSLGTSGVADTQYF
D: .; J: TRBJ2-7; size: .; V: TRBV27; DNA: TGTGCCAGCGGGACTTCTAGTAGGGGCGAGCAGTACTTC; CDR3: CASGTSSRGEQYF